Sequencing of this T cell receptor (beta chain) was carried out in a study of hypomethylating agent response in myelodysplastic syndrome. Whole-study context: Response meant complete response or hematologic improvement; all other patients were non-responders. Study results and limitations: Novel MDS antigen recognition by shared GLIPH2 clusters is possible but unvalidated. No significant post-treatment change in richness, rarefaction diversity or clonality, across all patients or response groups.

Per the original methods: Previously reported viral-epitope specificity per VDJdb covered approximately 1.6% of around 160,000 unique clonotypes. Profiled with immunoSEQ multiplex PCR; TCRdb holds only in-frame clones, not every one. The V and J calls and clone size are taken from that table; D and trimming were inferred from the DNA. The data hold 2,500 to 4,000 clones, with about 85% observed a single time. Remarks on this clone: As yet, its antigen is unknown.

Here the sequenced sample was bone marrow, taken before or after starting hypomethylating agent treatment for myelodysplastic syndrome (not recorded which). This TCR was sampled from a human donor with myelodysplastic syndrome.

CDR3 DNA sequence: TGTGCCAGCAGCTTTAGGGCGGGGGGGCCCCAAGAGACCCAGTACTTC. Residues: CASSFRAGGPQETQYF. The chain couples TRBV7-3 to TRBJ2-5, with 9 bases identical to TRBD2. J was trimmed by 1 base and V by 3 bases; bases with no gene match: 6. The germline gives CDR1 SGHTA, CDR2 FQGTGA. This CDR3 has 16 residues.